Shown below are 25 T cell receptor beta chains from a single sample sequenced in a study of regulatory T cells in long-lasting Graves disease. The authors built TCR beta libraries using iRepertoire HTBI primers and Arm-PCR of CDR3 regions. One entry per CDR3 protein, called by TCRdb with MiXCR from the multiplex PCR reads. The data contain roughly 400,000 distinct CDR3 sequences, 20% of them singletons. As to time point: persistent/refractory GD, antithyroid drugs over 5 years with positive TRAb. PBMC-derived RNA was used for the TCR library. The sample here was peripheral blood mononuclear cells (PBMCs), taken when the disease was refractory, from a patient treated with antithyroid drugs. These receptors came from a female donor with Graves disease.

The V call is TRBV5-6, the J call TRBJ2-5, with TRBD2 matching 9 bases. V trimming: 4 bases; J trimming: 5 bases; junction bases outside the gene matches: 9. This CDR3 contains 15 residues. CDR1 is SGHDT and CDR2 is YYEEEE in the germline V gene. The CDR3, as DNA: TGTGCCAGCAGCCCTACAACGCTAGCGGGGGAGACCCAGTACTTC. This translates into CASSPTTLAGETQYF.

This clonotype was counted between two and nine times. The CDR3 region has the DNA TGTGCCAGCAGCCAGGGACAGGGGGAGAATGAGCAGTTCTTC. Protein: CASSQGQGENEQFF. The V and J genes are TRBV7-9 and TRBJ2-1; TRBD1 agrees at 11 bases. CDR3 length: 14 amino acids. The V gene's germline CDR1 is SEHNR and CDR2 FQNEAQ (reference sequence). The trim removed 5 bases at V and 7 bases at J, leaving 4 bases unmatched.

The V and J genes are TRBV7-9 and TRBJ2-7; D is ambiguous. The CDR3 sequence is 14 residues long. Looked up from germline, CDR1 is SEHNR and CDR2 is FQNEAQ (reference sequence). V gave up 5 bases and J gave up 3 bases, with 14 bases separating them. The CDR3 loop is CASSHPIDVYEQYF. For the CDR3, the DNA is TGTGCCAGCAGCCACCCAATCGACGTCTACGAGCAGTACTTC.

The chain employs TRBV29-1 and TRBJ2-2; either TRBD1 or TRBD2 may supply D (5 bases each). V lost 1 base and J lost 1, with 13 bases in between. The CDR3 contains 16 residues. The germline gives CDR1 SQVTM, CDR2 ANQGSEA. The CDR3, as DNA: TGCAGCGTTGAAGCTCCGGGACCGCGGAACACCGGGGAGCTGTTTTTT. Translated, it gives CSVEAPGPRNTGELFF.

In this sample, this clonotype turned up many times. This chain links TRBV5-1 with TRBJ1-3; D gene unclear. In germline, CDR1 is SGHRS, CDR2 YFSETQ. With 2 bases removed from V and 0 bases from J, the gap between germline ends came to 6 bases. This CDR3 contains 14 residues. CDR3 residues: CASSFDTSGNTIYF. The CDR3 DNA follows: TGCGCCAGCAGCTTCGATACCTCTGGAAACACCATATATTTT. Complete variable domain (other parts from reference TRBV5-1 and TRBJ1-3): KAGVTQTPRYLIKTRGQQVTLSCSPISGHRSVSWYQQTPGQGLQFLFEYFSETQRNKGNFPGRFSGRQFSNSRSEMNVSTLELGDSALYLCASSFDTSGNTIYFGEGSWLTVV.

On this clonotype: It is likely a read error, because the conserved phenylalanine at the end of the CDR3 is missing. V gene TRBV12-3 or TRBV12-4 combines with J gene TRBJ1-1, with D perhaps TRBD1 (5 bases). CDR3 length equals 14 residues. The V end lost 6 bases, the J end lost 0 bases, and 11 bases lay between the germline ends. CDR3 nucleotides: TGTGCCAGCAGCCCACAGGCGATGAACACTGAAGCTTTCCTT. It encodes CASSPQAMNTEAFL.

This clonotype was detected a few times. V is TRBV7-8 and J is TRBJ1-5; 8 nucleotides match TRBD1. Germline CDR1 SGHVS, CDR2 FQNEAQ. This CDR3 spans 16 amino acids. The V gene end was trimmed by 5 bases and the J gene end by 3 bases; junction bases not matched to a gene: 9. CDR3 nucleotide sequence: TGTGCCAGCAGCCGTAGACAGGGGCTGAACAATCAGCCCCAGCATTTT. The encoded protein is CASSRRQGLNNQPQHF. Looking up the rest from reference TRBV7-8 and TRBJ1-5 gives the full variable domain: GAGVSQSPRYKVAKRGQDVALRCDPISGHVSLFWYQQALGQGPEFLTYFQNEAQLDKSGLPSDRFFAERPEGSVSTLKIQRTQQEDSAVYLCASSRRQGLNNQPQHFGDGTRLSIL.

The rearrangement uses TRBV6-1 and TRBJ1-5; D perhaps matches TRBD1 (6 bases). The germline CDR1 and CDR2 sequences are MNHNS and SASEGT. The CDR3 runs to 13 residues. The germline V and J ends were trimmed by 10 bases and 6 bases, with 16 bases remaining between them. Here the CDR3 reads CATDLQGGQPQHF. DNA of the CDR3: TGTGCCACCGACTTACAGGGAGGTCAGCCCCAGCATTTT.

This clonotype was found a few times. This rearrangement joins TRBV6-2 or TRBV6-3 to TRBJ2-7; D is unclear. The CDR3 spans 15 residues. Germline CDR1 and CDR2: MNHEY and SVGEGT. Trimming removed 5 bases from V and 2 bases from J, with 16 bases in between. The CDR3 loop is CASSEEVLEPYEQYF. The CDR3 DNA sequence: TGTGCCAGCAGTGAAGAGGTCCTCGAACCCTACGAGCAGTACTTC.

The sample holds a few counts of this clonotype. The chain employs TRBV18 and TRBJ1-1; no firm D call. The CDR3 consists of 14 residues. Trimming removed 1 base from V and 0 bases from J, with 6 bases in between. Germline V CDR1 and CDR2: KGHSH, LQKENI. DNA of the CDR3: TGTGCCAGCTCACCACAAGTCATGAACACTGAAGCTTTCTTT. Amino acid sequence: CASSPQVMNTEAFF.

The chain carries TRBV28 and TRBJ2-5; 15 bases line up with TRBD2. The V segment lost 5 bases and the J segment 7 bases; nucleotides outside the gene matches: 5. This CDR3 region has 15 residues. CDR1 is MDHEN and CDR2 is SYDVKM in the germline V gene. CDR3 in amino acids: CASSLKGLAGGTQYF. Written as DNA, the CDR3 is TGTGCCAGCAGTCTTAAGGGACTAGCGGGAGGGACCCAGTACTTC.

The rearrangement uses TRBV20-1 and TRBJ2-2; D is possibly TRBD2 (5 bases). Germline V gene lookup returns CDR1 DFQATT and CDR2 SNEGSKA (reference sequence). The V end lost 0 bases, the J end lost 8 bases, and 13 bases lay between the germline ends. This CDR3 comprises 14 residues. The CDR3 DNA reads TGCAGTGCTAGAGATCGTCGGGGTTCGGGGGAGCTGTTTTTT. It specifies CSARDRRGSGELFF.

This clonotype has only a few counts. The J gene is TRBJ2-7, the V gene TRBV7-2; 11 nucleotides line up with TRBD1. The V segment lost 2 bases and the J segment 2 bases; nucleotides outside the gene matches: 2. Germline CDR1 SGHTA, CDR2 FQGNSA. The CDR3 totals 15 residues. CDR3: CASSLLGQGAYEQYF. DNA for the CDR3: TGTGCCAGCAGCTTATTGGGACAGGGGGCCTACGAGCAGTACTTC.

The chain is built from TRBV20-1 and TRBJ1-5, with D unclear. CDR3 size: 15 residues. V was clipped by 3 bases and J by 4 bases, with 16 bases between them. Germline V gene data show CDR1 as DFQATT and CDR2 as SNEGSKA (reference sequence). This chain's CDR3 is CSASGGNIGNQPQHF. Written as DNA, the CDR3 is TGCAGTGCTAGCGGTGGGAATATCGGGAATCAGCCCCAGCATTTT.

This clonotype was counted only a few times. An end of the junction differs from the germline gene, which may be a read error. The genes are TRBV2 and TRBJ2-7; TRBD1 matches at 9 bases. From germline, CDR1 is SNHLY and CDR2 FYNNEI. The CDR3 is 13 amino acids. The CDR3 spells CAGRGQGWYEQYF. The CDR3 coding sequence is TGTGCCGGCAGGGGACAGGGCTGGTACGAGCAGTACTTC. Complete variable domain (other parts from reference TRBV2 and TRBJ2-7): EPEVTQTPSHQVTQMGQEVILRCVPISNHLYFYWYRQILGQKVEFLVSFYNNEISEKSEIFDDQFSVERPDGSNFTLKIRSTKLEDSAMYFCAGRGQGWYEQYFGPGTRLTVT.

Here the CDR3 reads CASSSRTRGEPYEQYF. The CDR3 coding sequence is TGTGCCAGCAGCTCAAGGACTAGGGGGGAACCCTACGAGCAGTACTTC. The rearrangement uses TRBV7-9 and TRBJ2-7; tentatively, D is TRBD2 (7 bases). The V end was cut by 4 bases, the J end by 2 bases, with 18 bases between. Per germline, CDR1 SEHNR and CDR2 FQNEAQ (reference sequence). The CDR3 is 16 amino acids.

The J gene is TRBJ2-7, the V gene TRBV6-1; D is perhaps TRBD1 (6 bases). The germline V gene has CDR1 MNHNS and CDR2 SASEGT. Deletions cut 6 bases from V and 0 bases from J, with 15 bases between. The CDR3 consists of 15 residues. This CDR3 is CASRGELTGSYEQYF. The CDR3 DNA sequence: TGTGCCAGCAGAGGAGAATTGACAGGCTCCTACGAGCAGTACTTC.

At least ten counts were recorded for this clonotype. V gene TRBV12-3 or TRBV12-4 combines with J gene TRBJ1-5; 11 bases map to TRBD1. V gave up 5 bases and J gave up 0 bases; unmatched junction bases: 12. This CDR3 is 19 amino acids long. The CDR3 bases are TGTGCCAGCAGTCTAACGAGGGACAGGGGGGGGGGTAGCAATCAGCCCCAGCATTTT. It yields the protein CASSLTRDRGGGSNQPQHF.

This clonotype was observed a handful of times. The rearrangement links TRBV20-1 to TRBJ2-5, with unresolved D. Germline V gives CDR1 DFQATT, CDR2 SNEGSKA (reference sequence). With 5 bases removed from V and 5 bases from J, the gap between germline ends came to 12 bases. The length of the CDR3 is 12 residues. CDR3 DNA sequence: TGCAGTGCTCTCGCGGTGGCGGAGACCCAGTACTTC. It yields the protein CSALAVAETQYF.

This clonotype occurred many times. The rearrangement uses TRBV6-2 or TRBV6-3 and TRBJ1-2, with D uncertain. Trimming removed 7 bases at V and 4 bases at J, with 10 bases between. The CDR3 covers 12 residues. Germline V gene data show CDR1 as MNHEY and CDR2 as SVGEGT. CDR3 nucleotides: TGTGCCAGCAATGACGAGGTCTATGGCTACACCTTC. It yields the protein CASNDEVYGYTF.

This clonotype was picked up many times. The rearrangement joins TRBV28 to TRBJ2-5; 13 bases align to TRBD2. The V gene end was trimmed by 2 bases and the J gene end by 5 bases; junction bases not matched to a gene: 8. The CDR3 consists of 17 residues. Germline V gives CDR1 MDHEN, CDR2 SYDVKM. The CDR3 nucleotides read TGTGCCAGCAGTTTACCAGGACTAGCGGGGGCGAGGGAGACCCAGTACTTC. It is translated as CASSLPGLAGARETQYF.

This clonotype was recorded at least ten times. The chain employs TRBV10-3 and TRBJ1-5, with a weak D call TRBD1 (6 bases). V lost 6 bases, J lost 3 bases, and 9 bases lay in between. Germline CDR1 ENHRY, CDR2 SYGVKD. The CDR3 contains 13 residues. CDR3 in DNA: TGTGCCATCAGAGGGGGGATCAATCAGCCCCAGCATTTT. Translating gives CAIRGGINQPQHF.

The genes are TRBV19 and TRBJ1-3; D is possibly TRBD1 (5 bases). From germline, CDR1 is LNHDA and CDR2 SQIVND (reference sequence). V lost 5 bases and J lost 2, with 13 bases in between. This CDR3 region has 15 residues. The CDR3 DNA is TGTGCCAGTAGTGCGACAGTTCAGCCTGGAAACACCATATATTTT. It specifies CASSATVQPGNTIYF.

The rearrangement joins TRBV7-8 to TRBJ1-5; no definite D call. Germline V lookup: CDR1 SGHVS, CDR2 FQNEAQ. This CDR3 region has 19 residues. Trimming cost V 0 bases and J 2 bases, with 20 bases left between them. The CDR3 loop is CASSLAWVFGMEGNQPQHF. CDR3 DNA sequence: TGTGCCAGCAGCTTAGCGTGGGTATTCGGGATGGAGGGCAATCAGCCCCAGCATTTT.

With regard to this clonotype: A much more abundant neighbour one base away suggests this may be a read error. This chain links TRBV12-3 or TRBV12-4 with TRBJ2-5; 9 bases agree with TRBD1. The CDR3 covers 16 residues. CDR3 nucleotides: TGTGCCAGCAGTGACGCCGGGACAGGGACGCAAGAGGCCCAGTACTTC. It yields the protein CASSDAGTGTQEAQYF.